This T cell receptor (beta chain) emerged from a study of a mutant IDH1 vaccine in newly diagnosed glioma. The assay was immunoSEQ multiplex PCR, and TCRdb's table has in-frame clones only and misses some. Among under 50,000 clones listed, around nine tenths were seen once. Time point specified: week 35, safety follow-up. Each dose delivered 300 ug of mutant IDH1 20-mer peptide subcutaneously with imiquimod. With respect to this clone: Its matching antigen is unknown. Mismatch with germline at one junction end may stem from a read error.

Per the germline V gene, CDR1 is SSHAT and CDR2 is FNYEAQ (reference sequence). This CDR3 contains 15 residues. The starting material was PBMCs, obtained from a glioma patient whose treatment included an IDH1 peptide vaccine. The source of this sequence is a woman between 40 and 50 years old with glioma. The gene calls are TRBV7-7 and TRBJ2-1; D might be TRBD1 or TRBD2, each matching 5 bases. CDR3 protein: CASSPSDSGRDEQFF. CDR3 nucleotides: TGTGCTAGCAGCCCCAGCGACTCGGGACGGGATGAGCAGTTCTTC.